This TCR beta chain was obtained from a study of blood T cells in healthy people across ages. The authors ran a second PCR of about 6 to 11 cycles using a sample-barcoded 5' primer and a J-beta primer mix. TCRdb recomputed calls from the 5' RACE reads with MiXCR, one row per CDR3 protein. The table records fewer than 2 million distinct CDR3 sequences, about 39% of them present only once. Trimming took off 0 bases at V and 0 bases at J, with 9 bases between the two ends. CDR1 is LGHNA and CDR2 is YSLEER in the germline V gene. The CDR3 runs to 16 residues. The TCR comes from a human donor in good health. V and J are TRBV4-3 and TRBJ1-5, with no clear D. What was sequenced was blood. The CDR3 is CASSQDRSGSNQPQHF. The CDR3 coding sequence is TGCGCCAGCAGCCAAGATAGGAGCGGTAGCAATCAGCCCCAGCATTTT.